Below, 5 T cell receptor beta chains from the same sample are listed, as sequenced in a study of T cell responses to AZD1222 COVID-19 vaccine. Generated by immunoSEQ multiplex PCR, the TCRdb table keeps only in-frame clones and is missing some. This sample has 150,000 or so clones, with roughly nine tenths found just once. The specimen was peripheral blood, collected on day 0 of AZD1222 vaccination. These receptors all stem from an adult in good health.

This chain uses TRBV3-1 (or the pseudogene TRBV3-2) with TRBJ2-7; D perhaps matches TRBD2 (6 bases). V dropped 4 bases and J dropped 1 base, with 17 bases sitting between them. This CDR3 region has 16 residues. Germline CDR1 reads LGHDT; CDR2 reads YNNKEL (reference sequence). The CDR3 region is CASSRGILEGSYEQYF. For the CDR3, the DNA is TGTGCCAGCAGCCGGGGGATTTTGGAGGGGTCCTACGAGCAGTACTTC.

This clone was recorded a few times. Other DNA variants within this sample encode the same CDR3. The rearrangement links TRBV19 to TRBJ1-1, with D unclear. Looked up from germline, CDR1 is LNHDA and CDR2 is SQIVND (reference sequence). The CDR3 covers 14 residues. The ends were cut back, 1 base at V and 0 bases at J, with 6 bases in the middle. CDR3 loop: CASSIGAVNTEAFF. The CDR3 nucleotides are TGTGCCAGTAGTATAGGCGCAGTGAACACTGAAGCTTTCTTT.

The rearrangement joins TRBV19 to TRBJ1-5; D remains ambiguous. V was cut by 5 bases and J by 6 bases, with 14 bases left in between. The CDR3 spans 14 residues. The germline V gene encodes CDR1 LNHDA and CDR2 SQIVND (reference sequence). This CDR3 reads CASSAEGWGQPQHF. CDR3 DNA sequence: TGTGCCAGTAGTGCCGAGGGCTGGGGTCAGCCCCAGCATTTT. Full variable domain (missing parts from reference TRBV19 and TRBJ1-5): DGGITQSPKYLFRKEGQNVTLSCEQNLNHDAMYWYRQDPGQGLRLIYYSQIVNDFQKGDIAEGYSVSREKKESFPLTVTSAQKNPTAFYLCASSAEGWGQPQHFGDGTRLSIL.

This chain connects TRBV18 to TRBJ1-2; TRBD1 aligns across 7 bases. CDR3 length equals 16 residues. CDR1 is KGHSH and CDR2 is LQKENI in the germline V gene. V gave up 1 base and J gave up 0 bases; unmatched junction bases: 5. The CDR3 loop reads CASSPRTGTANYGYTF. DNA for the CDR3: TGTGCCAGCTCACCACGTACCGGGACAGCTAACTATGGCTACACCTTC. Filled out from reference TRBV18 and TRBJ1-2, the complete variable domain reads NAGVMQNPRHLVRRRGQEARLRCSPMKGHSHVYWYRQLPEEGLKFMVYLQKENIIDESGMPKERFSAEFPKEGPSILRIQQVVRGDSAAYFCASSPRTGTANYGYTFGSGTRLTVV.

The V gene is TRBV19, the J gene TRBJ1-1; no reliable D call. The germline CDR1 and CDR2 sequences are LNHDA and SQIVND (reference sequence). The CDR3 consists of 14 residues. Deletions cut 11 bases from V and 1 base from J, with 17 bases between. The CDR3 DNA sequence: TGTGCCTCATATCGCCGAGAGACGAACACTGAAGCTTTCTTT. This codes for CASYRRETNTEAFF.